This T cell receptor beta chain was obtained from a study of metastatic and nonmetastatic thyroid tumors. The overall study: Repertoire data that came from the blood and tumor or nodule tissue of malignant and benign thyroid patients were compared.

In the authors' workflow: A papillary thyroid cancer distant-metastasis classifier was built from CDR3 differences across clinicopathological groups. TCRdb recomputed clones from the PCR reads via MiXCR. The V and J calls, along with clone size, are taken from TCRdb and not from the paper's own processing. This sample has fewer than 40,000 clones, with 40% to 55% found just once. All patients reached thyroid surgery having received no treatment beforehand. Findings and caveats of the study: Reports indicated that malignant thyroid tumors showed significantly higher TCR beta diversity than benign nodules did, in blood and tumor.

Concerning this clone itself: The antigen remains unidentified.

In germline, CDR1 is GTSNPN, CDR2 SVGIG (reference sequence). Trimming pared 2 bases from V and 0 bases from J, leaving 13 bases between. The CDR3 is made up of 16 amino acids. V and J are TRBV30 and TRBJ1-4; possible D gene TRBD1, 5 bases. Sequencing was carried out using tumor tissue. The receptor comes from a male donor with papillary thyroid cancer or a benign thyroid nodule (not recorded which). Some clones in this sample may be carry-over from other donors' samples. CDR3 residues: CAWSRGRGATNEKLFF. The DNA of the CDR3 is TGTGCCTGGAGTCGGGGCAGAGGGGCAACTAATGAAAAACTGTTTTTT.